This record covers a single T cell receptor beta chain. In its sample, this clonotype was seen a few times. The clone's antigen remains unknown. Per-base qualities were not stored, and no clone one base away is much larger. From a lookup of the germline V gene, CDR1 and CDR2 are SNHLY and FYNNEI. V sheds 8 bases and J sheds 6 bases, leaving 20 bases between their ends. Its CDR3 holds 16 amino acids, cysteine through phenylalanine. The CDR3 DNA has 48 bases and is translated from base 1. The data originate from a study of T-cell memory formation after mild COVID-19 (dated by TCRdb to the early 2020s). Study-wide context: TCR sequence clusters from the two donors were largely donor specific. In two donors, T-cell clones that expanded and contracted after mild COVID-19 were followed by sequencing TCRalpha and TCRbeta repertoires longitudinally. Two young, previously healthy adult volunteers, one female and one male, were included in the cohort. What the authors observed across the whole study: Some responding clones were found in pre-infection memory, which suggests that pre-existing cross-reactive memory T cells took part in the SARS-CoV-2 response. The study covered only a couple of mild cases, and larger cohorts including severe cases with pre-infection samples were considered necessary. Contracting CD4+ clones were located mainly in the CM and EM memory subsets, whereas CD8+ clones were found to be enriched in EMRA. SARS-CoV-2 specificity of the second-wave clones peaking on day 37 was not confirmed. Clones that contracted from day 15 to 85 showed balanced CD4/CD8 phenotypes, whereas a second wave of clones that expanded from day 15 to 37 leaned towards CD4+.

The reads were generated on an Illumina NovaSeq 6000. TCRalpha and TCRbeta cDNA libraries were constructed by 5'RACE with constant-segment primers, with sample barcodes and unique molecular identifiers being introduced. Trizol reagent was used to extract RNA from every sample. The libraries were amplified in two PCR steps, and the second step added a second sample barcode and Illumina TruSeq adapters. The libraries were sequenced on an Illumina NovaSeq using 2 x 150 bp paired-end reads. The authors' analysis ran thus. Demultiplexing of reads and collapsing into UMI-guided consensus sequences were performed with migec v1.2.7. With mixcr v2.1.11, UMI consensuses were aligned to TRA and TRB V and J templates and assembled into clonotypes. Expanded or contracted clonotypes were those called significant by both edgeR and NoisET, with noise models trained on biological replicates. For edgeR calls, a false discovery rate-adjusted p below 0.01 and a log2 fold-change threshold of 1 were applied. As an exploratory analysis of dynamics, PCA with hierarchical clustering was applied to max-normalized trajectories of the 1000 most abundant clonotypes. The CD4 or CD8 phenotype of responding clones was assigned using the separately sequenced CD4+ and CD8+ repertoires. The raw public data were reprocessed by TCRdb itself: fastp quality trimming at Q25, MiXCR clonotype calling, in-frame beta chains only. Rows are unified per CDR3 protein, each entry keeping the most common DNA and genes. The V and J calls were determined by TCRdb, not by the authors. In all, the sample holds hundreds of thousands of distinct CDR3 sequences, and roughly 17% of those were seen once. The ten largest clones capture approximately 8.1% of the sample.

Ficoll-Paque density gradient centrifugation was used to isolate PBMCs. Material for sequencing was PBMCs or a T cell subset sorted from them (not recorded which). The receptor was isolated from an adult woman who had mild COVID-19 (a few samples of this study predate the infection). The sample titles of this study are shuffled in the database, so cell type and time point are left out; the donor was told from shared clones. The chain is made from TRBV2 and TRBJ1-6; the D gene is perhaps TRBD1, on 5 matching bases. The CDR3 region reads CASSQTGTHPNSPLHF. At the DNA level, the sequence is TGTGCCAGCTCACAAACTGGGACCCACCCTAATTCACCCCTCCACTTT. The CDR3 plus the reference TRBV2 and TRBJ1-6 genes for the other parts give the full variable domain: EPEVTQTPSHQVTQMGQEVILRCVPISNHLYFYWYRQILGQKVEFLVSFYNNEISEKSEIFDDQFSVERPDGSNFTLKIRSTKLEDSAMYFCASSQTGTHPNSPLHFGNGTRLTVT.